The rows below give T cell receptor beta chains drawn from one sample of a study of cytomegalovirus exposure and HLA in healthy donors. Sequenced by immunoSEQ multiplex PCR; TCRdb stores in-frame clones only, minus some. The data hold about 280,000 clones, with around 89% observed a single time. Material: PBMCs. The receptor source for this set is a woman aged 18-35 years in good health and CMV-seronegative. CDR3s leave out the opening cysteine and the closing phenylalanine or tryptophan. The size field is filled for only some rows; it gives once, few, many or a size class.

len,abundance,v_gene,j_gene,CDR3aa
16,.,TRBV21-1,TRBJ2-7,ASSNLGTGGAPHDEQY
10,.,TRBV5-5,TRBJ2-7,ASQSGVGEQY
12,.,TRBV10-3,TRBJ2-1,AISRTGQANEQF
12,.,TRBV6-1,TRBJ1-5,ASSAQGALQPQH
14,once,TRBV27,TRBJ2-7,ASSLFWGTGNDKQY
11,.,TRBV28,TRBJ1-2,ASSLPGGYGYT
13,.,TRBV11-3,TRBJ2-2,ASSLGTGETGELF
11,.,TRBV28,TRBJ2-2,ASRHTNTGELF
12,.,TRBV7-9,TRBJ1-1,ASSLGTPNTEAF
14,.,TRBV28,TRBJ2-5,ASSFRGQGAKETQY
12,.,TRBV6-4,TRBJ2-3,ASSDRGGTDTQY
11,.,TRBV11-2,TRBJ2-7,ASSLVQGYEQY
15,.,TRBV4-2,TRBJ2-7,ASSQRVGTSGRREQY
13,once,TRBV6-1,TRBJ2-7,ASSEEWGYSYEQY
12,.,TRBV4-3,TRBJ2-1,ASSPQGDYNEQF
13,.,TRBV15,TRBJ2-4,ATSSGGPSKNIQY
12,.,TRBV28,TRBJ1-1,ASLGGALGAEAF
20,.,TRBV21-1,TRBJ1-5,ASSKVRVRGQGAVRSNQPQH
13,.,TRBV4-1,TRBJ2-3,ASSTSVGRGDTQY
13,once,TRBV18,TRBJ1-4,ASQPSRQGSEKLF
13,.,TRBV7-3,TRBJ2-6,ASSITSSGANVLT
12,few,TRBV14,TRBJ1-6,ASKGVPYNSPLH
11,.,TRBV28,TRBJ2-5,ASSLSVRETQY
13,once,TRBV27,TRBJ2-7,ASSAPGRSDYEQY
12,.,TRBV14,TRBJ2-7,ASSQSSLGTEQY
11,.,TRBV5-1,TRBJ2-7,ASRETASYEQY
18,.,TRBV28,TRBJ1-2,ASSFPPVWDRATGNYGYT
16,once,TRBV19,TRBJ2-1,ASSSTSGGQSSYNEQF
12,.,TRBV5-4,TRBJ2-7,ASSSRLEPYEQY
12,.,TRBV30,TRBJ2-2,AWVDRGGYGELF
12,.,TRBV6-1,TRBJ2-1,ASSLDRVGGEQF
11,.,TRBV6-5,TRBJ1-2,ASSLSANYGYT
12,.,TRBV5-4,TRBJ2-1,ASSLVEGTNEQF
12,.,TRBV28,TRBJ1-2,ASSPIGDRDGYT
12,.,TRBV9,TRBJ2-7,ASSVAGSPYEQY
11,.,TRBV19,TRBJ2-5,ASSMNNQETQY
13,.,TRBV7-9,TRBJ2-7,ASSPSGRRTYEQY
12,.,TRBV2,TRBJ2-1,ASLPRSSYNEQF
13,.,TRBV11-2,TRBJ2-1,ASSLLAAVYNEQF
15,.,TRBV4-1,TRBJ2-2,ASSQDPLAGGPGELF
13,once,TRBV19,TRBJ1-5,ASSTTGVSNQPQH
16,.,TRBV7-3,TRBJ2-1,ASSLLSSGAGNNNEQF
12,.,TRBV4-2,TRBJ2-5,ASSLPAGGETQY
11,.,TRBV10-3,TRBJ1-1,AMGRGRDTEAF
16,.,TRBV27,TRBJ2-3,ASSPTDSGTGSTDTQY
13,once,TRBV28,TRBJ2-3,ASSFWREGADTQY
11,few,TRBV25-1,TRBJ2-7,ASRKSGVYEQY
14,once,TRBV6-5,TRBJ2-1,ASSSETSGRGNEQF
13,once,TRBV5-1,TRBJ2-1,ASSEGTGIYHEQF
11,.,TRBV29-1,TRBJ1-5,SGTGGAGQPQH
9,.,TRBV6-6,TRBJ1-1,ASSYAGEAF